The present T cell receptor beta chain was sequenced within a study of T-cell memory formation after mild COVID-19. This clonotype was seen repeatedly, ten times or more. As yet, its antigen is unknown. General study results and limits: What remained unconfirmed was the SARS-CoV-2 specificity of second-wave clones peaking on day 37.

Constant-segment primers were used for 5'RACE, and the resulting TCR alpha and TCR beta cDNA libraries carried sample barcodes and UMIs. TCRdb fed the 5' RACE reads into MiXCR, producing one record per CDR3 protein. The sample has 450,000 to 650,000 distinct CDR3 sequences; roughly 22% are singletons. Trimming cost V 0 bases and J 6 bases, with 9 bases left between them. CDR1 and CDR2 from the germline V gene are SGHRS and YFSETQ. This CDR3 comprises 13 residues. The J gene is TRBJ1-2, the V gene TRBV5-1; no reliable D call. This TCR was sampled from an adult woman who had mild COVID-19 (a few samples of this study predate the infection). Cell type and time point are not known. Sequenced input: PBMCs or a T cell subset sorted from them (not recorded which). Here the CDR3 reads CASSLDSLDGYTF. DNA of the CDR3: TGCGCCAGCAGCTTGGACAGCCTCGATGGCTACACCTTC.